This T cell receptor (beta chain) was retrieved from a study of technical replicates of blood from a handful of donors. Using immunoSEQ multiplex PCR, the repertoire was profiled, and TCRdb retains in-frame clones only, with some absent. Among about 76,000 clones listed, 94% were seen once. Germline V gives CDR1 SGDLS, CDR2 YYNGEE. The CDR3 sequence is 15 residues long. V was clipped by 0 bases and J by 3 bases; unmatched bases: 6. The sequencing sample was made of T cells isolated from PBMCs. The sequence derives from a human donor in good health. J is TRBJ2-7 and V is TRBV9, with 7 bases aligning to TRBD1. DNA of the CDR3: TGTGCCAGCAGCGTAGCACCGGGACAGAACTACGAGCAGTACTTC. Amino acids: CASSVAPGQNYEQYF.